This record concerns one T cell receptor beta chain sequence. Its antigen remains unidentified. This sample stems from a study of immune evolution from preneoplasia to lung adenocarcinoma. Study-wide results and limits: Top clone frequencies peaked in normal lung, apparently declining through invasive adenocarcinoma.

The data were produced by immunoSEQ multiplex PCR, yet TCRdb's version contains in-frame clones alone and is incomplete. The sample includes thousands of clones, 82% seen only once; the top ten take approximately 16%. Sequencing was done on a sample of FFPE adjacent normal lung tissue. This TCR came from a donor older than 65 with lung adenocarcinoma.

CDR3 sequence reads: CASSPEVPKETQYF. CDR3 bases: TGTGCCAGCAGCCCAGAGGTGCCCAAAGAGACCCAGTACTTC. This sequence joins TRBV7-6 and TRBJ2-5; D is unresolved. CDR3 length: 14 residues. Germline V lookup: CDR1 SGHVS, CDR2 FNYEAQ. Trimming stripped 5 bases from V and 3 bases from J, with 13 bases between.